This T cell receptor beta chain was found in a study of graft-versus-host responses after intestinal transplantation. Study-level findings and limits: High graft-versus-host to host-versus-graft T cell clonal ratios marked allografts of patients with graft-donor macrochimerism.

This clone appeared a single time. Its antigen is unidentified. Using immunoSEQ multiplex PCR, the repertoire was profiled, and TCRdb retains in-frame clones only, with some absent. The sample shows fewer than 50,000 clones, 84% of them seen only once. V lost 0 bases, J lost 7 bases, and 13 bases lay in between. CDR3 length equals 15 residues. CDR1 is MNHEY and CDR2 is SVGAGI in the germline V gene. This chain links TRBV6-5 with TRBJ2-1, with a weak D call TRBD2 (6 bases). The receptor comes from a human donor who was the organ donor for an intestinal transplant. Here the sequenced sample was unstimulated CD4+ T cells sorted from spleen or lymph node cells, taken before transplant. This CDR3 reads CASSYSRLAVNEQFF. As DNA, the CDR3 is TGTGCCAGCAGTTACTCGCGATTAGCGGTTAATGAGCAGTTCTTC.